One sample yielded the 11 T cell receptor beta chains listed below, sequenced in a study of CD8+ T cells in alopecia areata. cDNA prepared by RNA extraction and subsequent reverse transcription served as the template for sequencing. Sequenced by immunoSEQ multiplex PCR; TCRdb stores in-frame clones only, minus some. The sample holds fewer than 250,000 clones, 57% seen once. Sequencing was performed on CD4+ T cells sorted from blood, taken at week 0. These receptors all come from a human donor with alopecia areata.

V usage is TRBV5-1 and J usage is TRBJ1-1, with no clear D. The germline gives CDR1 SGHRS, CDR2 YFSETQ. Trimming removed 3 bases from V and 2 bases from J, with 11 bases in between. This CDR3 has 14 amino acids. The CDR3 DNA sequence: TGCGCCAGCAGCTCCGGACGGGTTAACACTGAAGCTTTCTTT. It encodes CASSSGRVNTEAFF.

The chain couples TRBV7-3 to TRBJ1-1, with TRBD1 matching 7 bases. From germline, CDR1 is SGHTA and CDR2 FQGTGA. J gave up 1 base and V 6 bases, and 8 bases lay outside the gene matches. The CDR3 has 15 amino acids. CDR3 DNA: TGTGCCAGCAGTCCCACGGGGACAGCGAACACTGAAGCTTTCTTT. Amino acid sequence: CASSPTGTANTEAFF.

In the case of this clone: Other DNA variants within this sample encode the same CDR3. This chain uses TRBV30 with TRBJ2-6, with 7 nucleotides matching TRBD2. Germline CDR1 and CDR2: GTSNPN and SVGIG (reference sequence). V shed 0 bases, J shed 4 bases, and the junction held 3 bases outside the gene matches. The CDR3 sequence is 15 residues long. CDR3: CAWSVGGSGANVLTF. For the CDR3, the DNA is TGTGCCTGGAGTGTGGGAGGGTCCGGGGCCAACGTCCTGACTTTC.

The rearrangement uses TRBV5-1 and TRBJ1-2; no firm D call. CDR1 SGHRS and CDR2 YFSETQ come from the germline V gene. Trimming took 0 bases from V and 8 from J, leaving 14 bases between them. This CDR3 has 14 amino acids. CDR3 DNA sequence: TGCGCCAGCAGCTTGGACTATTTCGTCGGAGGCTACACCTTC. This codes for CASSLDYFVGGYTF.

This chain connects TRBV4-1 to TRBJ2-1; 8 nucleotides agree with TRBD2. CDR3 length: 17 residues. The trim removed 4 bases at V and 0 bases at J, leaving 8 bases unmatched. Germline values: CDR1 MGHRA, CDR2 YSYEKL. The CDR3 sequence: CASSPGGSGISYNEQFF. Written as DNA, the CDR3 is TGCGCCAGCAGCCCCGGGGGTAGCGGGATCTCCTACAATGAGCAGTTCTTC.

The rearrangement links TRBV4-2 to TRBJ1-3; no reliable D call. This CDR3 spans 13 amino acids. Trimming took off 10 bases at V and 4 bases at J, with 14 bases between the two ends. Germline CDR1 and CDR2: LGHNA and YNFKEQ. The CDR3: CATGGQAGNTIYF. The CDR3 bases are TGTGCCACCGGAGGGCAGGCAGGAAACACCATATATTTT.

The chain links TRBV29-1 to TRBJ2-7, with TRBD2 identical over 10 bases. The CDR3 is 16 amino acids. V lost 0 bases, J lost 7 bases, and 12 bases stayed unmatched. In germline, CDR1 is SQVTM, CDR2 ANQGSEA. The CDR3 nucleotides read TGCAGCGTTGAAGATCGGGTCGCTAGCGGGAGTGAGGAGCAGTACTTC. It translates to CSVEDRVASGSEEQYF.

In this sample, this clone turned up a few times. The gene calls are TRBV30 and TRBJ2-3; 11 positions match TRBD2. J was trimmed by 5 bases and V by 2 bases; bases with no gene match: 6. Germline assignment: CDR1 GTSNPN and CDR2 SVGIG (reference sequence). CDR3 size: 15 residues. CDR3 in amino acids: CAWSPLAGGEDTQYF. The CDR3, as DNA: TGTGCCTGGAGTCCCCTAGCGGGAGGAGAAGATACGCAGTATTTT. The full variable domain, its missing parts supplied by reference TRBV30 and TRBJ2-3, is SQTIHQWPATLVQPVGSPLSLECTVEGTSNPNLYWYRQAAGRGLQLLFYSVGIGQISSEVPQNLSASRPQDRQFILSSKKLLLSDSGFYLCAWSPLAGGEDTQYFGPGTRLTVL.

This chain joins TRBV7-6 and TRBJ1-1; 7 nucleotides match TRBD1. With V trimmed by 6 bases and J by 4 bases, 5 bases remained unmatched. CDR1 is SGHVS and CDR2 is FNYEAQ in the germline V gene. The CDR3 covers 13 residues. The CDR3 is CASRLTGITEAFF. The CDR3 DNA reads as TGTGCCAGCAGGTTGACAGGGATCACTGAAGCTTTCTTT.

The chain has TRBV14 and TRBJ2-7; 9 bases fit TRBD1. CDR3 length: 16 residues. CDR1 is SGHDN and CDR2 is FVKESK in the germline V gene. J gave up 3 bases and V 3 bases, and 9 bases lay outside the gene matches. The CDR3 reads CASSQAGTGRVYEQYF. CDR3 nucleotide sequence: TGTGCCAGCAGCCAGGCCGGGACAGGGAGGGTCTACGAGCAGTACTTC.

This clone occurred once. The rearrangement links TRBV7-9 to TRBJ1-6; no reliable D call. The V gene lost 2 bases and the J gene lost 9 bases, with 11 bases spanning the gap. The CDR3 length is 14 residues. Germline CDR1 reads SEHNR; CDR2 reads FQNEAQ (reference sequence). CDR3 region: CASSLPPGGSPLHF. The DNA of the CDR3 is TGTGCCAGCAGCTTACCCCCGGGCGGTTCACCCCTCCACTTT.